The clone carrying this TCR beta chain was recorded a few times. This entry belongs to a study of identical twins. A single record per CDR3 protein comes from TCRdb applying MiXCR to the 5' RACE reads. The profile covers 570,000 or so distinct CDR3 sequences, with 9% to 10% appearing a single time and around 3% taken by the ten largest. A further study also used this sample, focusing on yellow fever vaccine responses in identical twins.

What was sequenced was PBMCs. The origin of this receptor is a woman younger than 30 in good health.

As DNA, the CDR3 is TGTGCCAGCAGAACCTGGGGGAGCACAGATACGCAGTATTTT. Translated, it gives CASRTWGSTDTQYF. The rearrangement joins TRBV13 to TRBJ2-3, with D possibly called TRBD1 or TRBD2 (5 bases each). Germline CDR1 is PRHDT and CDR2 is FYEKMQ (reference sequence). The CDR3 has 14 residues. V lost 6 bases and J lost 0, with 10 bases in between.